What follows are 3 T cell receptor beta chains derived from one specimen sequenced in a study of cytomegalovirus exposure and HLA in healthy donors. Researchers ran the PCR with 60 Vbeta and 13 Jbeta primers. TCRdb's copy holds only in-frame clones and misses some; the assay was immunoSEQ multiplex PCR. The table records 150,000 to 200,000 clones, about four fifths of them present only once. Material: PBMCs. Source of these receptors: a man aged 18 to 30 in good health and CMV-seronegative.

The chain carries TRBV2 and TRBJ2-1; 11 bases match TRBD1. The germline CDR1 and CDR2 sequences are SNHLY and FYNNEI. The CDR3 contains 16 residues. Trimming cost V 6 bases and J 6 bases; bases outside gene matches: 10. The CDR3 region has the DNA TGTGCCAGCAGCCCCCTGTTGGGACAGGGGGGCAATGAGCAGTTCTTC. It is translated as CASSPLLGQGGNEQFF.

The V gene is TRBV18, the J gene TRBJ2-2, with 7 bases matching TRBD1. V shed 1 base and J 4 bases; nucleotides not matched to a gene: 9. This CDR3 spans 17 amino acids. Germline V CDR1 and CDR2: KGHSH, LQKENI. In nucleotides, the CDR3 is TGTGCCAGCTCACCACGAAGAGAGGGGGCTGGCACCGGGGAGCTGTTTTTT. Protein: CASSPRREGAGTGELFF. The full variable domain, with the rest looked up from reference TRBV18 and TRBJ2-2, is NAGVMQNPRHLVRRRGQEARLRCSPMKGHSHVYWYRQLPEEGLKFMVYLQKENIIDESGMPKERFSAEFPKEGPSILRIQQVVRGDSAAYFCASSPRREGAGTGELFFGEGSRLTVL.

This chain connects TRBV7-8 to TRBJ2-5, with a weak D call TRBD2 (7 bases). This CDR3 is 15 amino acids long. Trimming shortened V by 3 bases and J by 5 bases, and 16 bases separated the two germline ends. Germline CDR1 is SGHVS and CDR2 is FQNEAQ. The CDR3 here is CASSLPGGRMETQYF. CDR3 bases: TGTGCCAGCAGCTTGCCGGGGGGCCGGATGGAGACCCAGTACTTC.